This T cell receptor beta chain was documented in a study of memory B cells and T cells in multiple sclerosis. V gave up 6 bases and J gave up 0 bases, with 8 bases separating them. Germline V gives CDR1 MGHDK, CDR2 SYGVNS. The CDR3 has 14 amino acids. As concerns this clone: Its antigen is currently unknown.

Clones were read by immunoSEQ multiplex PCR, and TCRdb kept only the in-frame ones, dropping some. The sample contains over 35,000 clones, roughly 80% of which appear only once. After stimulus-free culture, autoproliferating CFSE-dim and non-proliferating CFSE-high T cells were sequenced separately. Replicate wells were pooled after roughly 7 days of stimulus-free culture of 40 million to 65 million CFSE-labeled PBMCs. Without exogenous stimuli, approximately 0.46 uM CFSE-labeled PBMCs were cultured serum-free. The study, taken as a whole, reports: Normalization was needed because clone-set size differences affected shared clonotype counts.

Specimen: PBMCs from blood kept in culture. The chain combines TRBV25-1 with TRBJ1-4; the D is unclear. This TCR was sampled from a human donor with multiple sclerosis. The CDR3, as DNA: TGTGCCAGCAGGGACCCCACAACTAATGAAAAACTGTTTTTT. Its protein is CASRDPTTNEKLFF.